A selection of T cell receptor beta chains follows, all from one sample in a study of a mutant IDH1 vaccine in newly diagnosed glioma. For these receptors, no antigen is known. The method was immunoSEQ multiplex PCR; TCRdb's version includes in-frame clones alone and lacks a portion of them. The sample holds 38,000 or so clones, 80% seen once. Sample: peripheral blood mononuclear cells (PBMCs), taken from a glioma patient whose treatment included an IDH1 peptide vaccine. The receptors stem from a woman aged 25 to 39 with glioma. Some clones in this sample may be carry-over from other donors' samples. Both conserved end residues are part of each CDR3. D genes are given only for firm matches. A row's size may be missing; if present it is once, few, many or a size class.

clone_size,d_call,j_call,v_call,cdr3_nt,cdr3_aa
once,TRBD1,TRBJ1-2,TRBV2,TGTGCCAGCTGGGGAGGGGGCCTTCAGGGCTACACCTTC,CASWGGGLQGYTF
.,.,TRBJ1-1,TRBV5-4,TGTGCCAGCAGCTTGGTTGGGGAGGCTGACACTGAAGCTTTCTTT,CASSLVGEADTEAFF
.,.,TRBJ2-1,TRBV19,TGTGCCAGTAGTAGAGGAGGGTACAATGAGCAGTTCTTC,CASSRGGYNEQFF
.,.,TRBJ2-6,TRBV6-5,TGTGCCACCCTAGGTTCTGTTGGGGCCAACGTCCTGACTTTC,CATLGSVGANVLTF
.,.,TRBJ1-2,TRBV19,TGTGCCAGTAGTATTGTCCAGGGGAGTTTTCACTATGGCTACACCTTC,CASSIVQGSFHYGYTF
.,TRBD2,TRBJ2-1,TRBV6-5,TGTGCCAGCACAAGCGGGAGGGTATTCAATGAGCAGTTCTTC,CASTSGRVFNEQFF
.,.,TRBJ2-5,TRBV29-1,TGCAGCGTTGAATCGCGGCCCCCCGGGGAGACCCAGTACTTC,CSVESRPPGETQYF
.,.,TRBJ2-3,TRBV7-9,TGTGCCAGCAGGCAGGGCAGCACAGATACGCAGTATTTT,CASRQGSTDTQYF
few,.,TRBJ1-2,TRBV7-9,TGTGCCAGCAGCTTAGGAGTCTATGGCTACACCTTC,CASSLGVYGYTF
.,.,TRBJ2-7,TRBV6-1,TGTGCCAGCAGTGTCTACGAGCAGTACTTC,CASSVYEQYF
.,.,TRBJ2-7,TRBV27,TGTGCCAGCAGTTTGTTCTCGAACCGGGACGAGCAGTACTTC,CASSLFSNRDEQYF
few,.,TRBJ2-2,TRBV6-4,TGTGCCAGCAGTGACTCAAGGTGGGGCACCGGGGAGCTGTTTTTT,CASSDSRWGTGELFF
.,.,TRBJ2-7,TRBV7-9,TGTGCCAGCAGCCCCCTCTCCTACGAGCAGTACTTC,CASSPLSYEQYF
.,.,TRBJ2-2,TRBV6-1,TGTGCCAGCACCGAGGGGGGAACCGGGGAGCTGTTTTTT,CASTEGGTGELFF
.,.,TRBJ2-7,TRBV19,TGTGCCAGTAGTATCCGGGGCGCGGGACTTTCCTACGAGCAGTACTTC,CASSIRGAGLSYEQYF
.,TRBD1,TRBJ1-2,TRBV6-1,TGTGCCAGCAGTGGGGACAGGGCTGGTGGCTACACCTTC,CASSGDRAGGYTF
once,.,TRBJ2-1,TRBV6-1,TGTGCCAGCAGTGAAGGGGGCAATGAGCAGTTCTTC,CASSEGGNEQFF
.,.,TRBJ1-4,TRBV4-1,TGCGCCAGCAGCCAAGGAAGGGCCAAGGCGGGGGGTAATGAAAAACTGTTTTTT,CASSQGRAKAGGNEKLFF
.,.,TRBJ2-6,TRBV10-2,TGCGCCAGCACCGGGACAGGGGCCAACGTCCTGACTTTC,CASTGTGANVLTF
.,.,TRBJ2-7,TRBV30,TGTGCCGGGGGGGGCCGGTACGAGCAGTACTTC,CAGGGRYEQYF
once,.,TRBJ2-6,TRBV7-2,TGTGCCAGCAGCTCCAACCCAAGCTCTGGGGCCAACGTCCTGACTTTC,CASSSNPSSGANVLTF
.,.,TRBJ1-1,TRBV19,TGTGCCAGTAGACCCAAGGGATACCTGAACACTGAAGCTTTCTTT,CASRPKGYLNTEAFF
.,.,TRBJ2-7,TRBV19,TGTGCCAGTAGTATGGTCGGCAGCTCCTACGAGCAGTACTTC,CASSMVGSSYEQYF
.,.,TRBJ2-1,TRBV7-8,TGTGCCAGCAGCCCCCGGGACTCCCGGTGGGGTGAGCAGTTCTTC,CASSPRDSRWGEQFF
.,TRBD1,TRBJ2-7,TRBV29-1,TGCAGCTTTTCCGGGACAGTCTTTGGGGAGCAGTACTTC,CSFSGTVFGEQYF
.,TRBD1,TRBJ2-7,TRBV7-9,TGTGCCAGCAGCACGACAGACAGGGGGCGCGGGTACTTC,CASSTTDRGRGYF
few,TRBD2,TRBJ2-3,TRBV9,TGTGCCAGCAGCGTAGGGCGGGAGTTGGGGAATACGCAGTATTTT,CASSVGRELGNTQYF
.,.,TRBJ2-7,TRBV7-2,TGTGCCAGCAGCTTTGGCGGATACTACGAGCAGTACTTC,CASSFGGYYEQYF
.,TRBD2,TRBJ2-1,TRBV4-1,TGCGCCAGCAGCCAAGGAGGGACTAGCGGACATGTTGAGCAGTTCTTC,CASSQGGTSGHVEQFF
.,.,TRBJ2-1,TRBV18,TGTGCCAGCTCACCAGTTACTTACAATGAGCAGTTCTTC,CASSPVTYNEQFF
.,.,TRBJ2-7,TRBV19,TGTGCCAGTAGTATAGGGGCATGGGGTGGCTACGAGCAGTACTTC,CASSIGAWGGYEQYF
.,.,TRBJ1-1,TRBV25-1,TGTGCCAGCAGTGAATTCGGGGGCCTCAATGAAGCTTTCTTT,CASSEFGGLNEAFF
.,.,TRBJ2-1,TRBV7-9,TGTGCCAGCAGCCTCGATGAGCAGTTCTTC,CASSLDEQFF
once,TRBD2,TRBJ2-7,TRBV27,TGTGCCAGCAGTTTAGCACCTAGCGGGAGCTACGAGCAGTACTTC,CASSLAPSGSYEQYF
.,TRBD2,TRBJ2-1,TRBV4-1,TGCGCCAGCAGCCAACCCCCTAGCGGTAACCATGAGCAGTTCTTC,CASSQPPSGNHEQFF
.,TRBD1,TRBJ1-1,TRBV19,TGTGCCAGTAGTATGGGGACAGGGGTAGTTGACACTGAAGCTTTCTTT,CASSMGTGVVDTEAFF
.,.,TRBJ1-2,TRBV7-2,TGTGCCAGCAGCTTAAGAAGCTATGGCTACACCTTC,CASSLRSYGYTF
once,.,TRBJ2-1,TRBV10-3,TGTGCCATCAGTGAGACGACAGACAATCTGTTCTTC,CAISETTDNLFF
once,.,TRBJ2-7,TRBV27,TGTGCCAGCAGGCCGCTGGACGGAGTATACGAGCAGTACTTC,CASRPLDGVYEQYF
.,.,TRBJ2-1,TRBV19,TGTGCCAGTAGGCTCACTAGGGCTCCCTCCTACAATGAGCAGTTCTTC,CASRLTRAPSYNEQFF
.,.,TRBJ1-1,TRBV19,TGTGCCAGTAGTATCGTAAGGGGGAACACTGAAGCTTTCTTT,CASSIVRGNTEAFF
.,TRBD1,TRBJ1-5,TRBV2,TGTGCCAGCAACCCCCGGACAGGAGATGGTCAGCCCCAGCATTTT,CASNPRTGDGQPQHF
.,TRBD1,TRBJ2-7,TRBV19,TGTGCCAGTAGTCCCGGGACAGGGGGATACGAGCAGTACTTC,CASSPGTGGYEQYF
.,TRBD2,TRBJ2-1,TRBV5-4,TGTGCCAGCAGCTTTATGGGGGGGGCCTACAATGAGCAGTTCTTC,CASSFMGGAYNEQFF
.,TRBD2,TRBJ2-7,TRBV4-1,TGCGCCAGCAGGCCCACTTGGGTAGCGGGACCCCCCTACGAGCAGTACTTC,CASRPTWVAGPPYEQYF
.,.,TRBJ1-5,TRBV11-2,TGTGCCAGCAGCTTCGGTCCTAATCAGCCCCAGCATTTT,CASSFGPNQPQHF
.,TRBD1,TRBJ1-2,TRBV28,TGTGCCAGCAGTCTAAGAGGACAGGGTGATGGCTACACCTTC,CASSLRGQGDGYTF
.,TRBD2,TRBJ2-5,TRBV5-4,TGTGCCAGCAGCTTTCTAGCGGCCCAAGAGACCCAGTACTTC,CASSFLAAQETQYF
.,.,TRBJ2-7,TRBV6-4,TGTGCCAGCAGTGAGGGACCCTCCTACGAGCAGTACTTC,CASSEGPSYEQYF
once,.,TRBJ1-2,TRBV5-6,TGTGCCAGCAGCCACAAAGGTCTGAACTATGGCTACACCTTC,CASSHKGLNYGYTF
few,TRBD2,TRBJ2-7,TRBV28,TGTGCCAGCAGTTGGGTAGCGGGAGCGAGCTCCTACGAGCAGTACTTC,CASSWVAGASSYEQYF
.,TRBD1,TRBJ1-4,TRBV29-1,TGCAGCGCGATGACAGGGGGAAGGCGTGAAAAACTGTTTTTT,CSAMTGGRREKLFF
.,.,TRBJ2-1,TRBV27,TGTGCCAGCAGTTCCGATTTAGCCGGTGGGGTTGAGCAGTTCTTC,CASSSDLAGGVEQFF
.,.,TRBJ1-3,TRBV4-2,TGTGCCAGCAGCCAAGACCCGGGGGCTGGAAACACCATATATTTT,CASSQDPGAGNTIYF
.,TRBD2,TRBJ2-7,TRBV4-1,TGCGCCAGCAGCCGAGCGACTAGCGGGGCCTACGAGCAGTACTTC,CASSRATSGAYEQYF